These T cell receptor beta chains were read from a single sample in a study of brain metastases from non-small cell lung cancer. This table comes from immunoSEQ multiplex PCR, and its TCRdb copy is limited to in-frame clones, with some not included. Here the sample spans a few thousand clones, 70% to 80% being singletons. Sequencing used primary lung tumor tissue. These TCRs come from a donor aged 40 or older with non-small cell lung cancer. CDR3s include the opening cysteine and the closing phenylalanine or tryptophan.

V gene: TRBV6-2/TRBV6-3; CDR3 protein: CASSYGVRQPQHF
V gene: TRBV5-5; CDR3 protein: CASSPPPDHTEAFF
V gene: TRBV5-1; CDR3 protein: CASSLGPPGDTQYF
V gene: TRBV7-3; CDR3 protein: CASSLMRGKNTGELFF
V gene: TRBV11-1; CDR3 protein: CASSKRTGENIQYF
V gene: TRBV7-2; CDR3 protein: CASSWTGQGTEAFF
V gene: TRBV19; CDR3 protein: CASSSKAGVTENEQFF
V gene: TRBV3-1/TRBV3-2; CDR3 protein: CASSQDSGDTEAFF
V gene: TRBV4-2; CDR3 protein: CASSTQGAGADTQYF
V gene: TRBV6-5; CDR3 protein: CASSYSPPGGNQPQHF
V gene: TRBV3-1/TRBV3-2; CDR3 protein: CASSQQGADTQYF
V gene: TRBV5-1; CDR3 protein: CASSRTSEADTQYF
V gene: TRBV7-2; CDR3 protein: CASSLAPSQTVNEQFF
V gene: TRBV6-5; CDR3 protein: CASGQPATNEKLFF
V gene: TRBV6-6; CDR3 protein: CASSYIGGTTDTQYF